These T cell receptor beta chains were read from a single sample in a study of T cells expressing NK-cell markers. TCRdb processed the 5' RACE reads again and assigns one entry to each CDR3 protein, with no DNA. In all, the sample yields a few hundred thousand distinct CDR3 sequences. The sequencing sample was made of blood T cells: a sorted CD56 or NKG2C T cell subset, CD4+ or CD8+ T cells, or bulk PBMC T cells (not recorded which). These TCRs come from a man between 18 and 69 years old in good health. Each CDR3 is given with its conserved first and last residue. Fields, in order: J gene, V gene, CDR3 protein.

>TRBJ2-5|TRBV5-1
CASSTGLLGGLLETQYF
>TRBJ2-7|TRBV7-2
CASTRVAGGEQYF
>TRBJ1-1|TRBV20-1
CGARRQGRNTEAFF
>TRBJ1-3|TRBV20-1
CSARDTGAAGNTIYF
>TRBJ2-1|TRBV12-3/TRBV12-4
CASSFSSGGGHNEQFF
>TRBJ1-2|TRBV7-9
CASSFDLTTGSMGYTF
>TRBJ1-4|TRBV15
CATSRDNTGGKLFF
>TRBJ2-2|TRBV20-1
CSAPHRGSHTGELFF
>TRBJ1-6|TRBV7-3
CASSATVNSPLHF
>TRBJ2-3|TRBV20-1
CSARVLGTGYSDTQYF
>TRBJ2-7|TRBV24-1
CATSDLYQRQYF
>TRBJ2-1|TRBV5-4
CASSVPGLPYNEQFF
>TRBJ2-3|TRBV5-1
CASSLVRSGATDTQYF
>TRBJ2-7|TRBV20-1
CSARAYPAYEQYF
>TRBJ1-5|TRBV28
CASRLNTPESNQPQHF
>TRBJ2-2|TRBV20-1
CSLAGGPSGELFF
>TRBJ2-5|TRBV7-6
CASSPASFVAQYF
>TRBJ2-7|TRBV2
CATQGPYEQYF
>TRBJ2-3|TRBV28
CASSNALQGTDTQYF
>TRBJ2-2|TRBV18
CASSLRQGSTGELFF
>TRBJ2-1|TRBV11-2
CASSRWGRGAYNEQFF
>TRBJ2-1|TRBV20-1
CSATSADEQFF
>TRBJ2-2|TRBV12-3/TRBV12-4
CASSPGPGELFF
>TRBJ2-7|TRBV19
CASSMVTDDEQYF
>TRBJ1-2|TRBV28
CASRPTSRYGYTF
>TRBJ1-5|TRBV5-6
CASSLGGLSNQPQHF
>TRBJ1-5|TRBV2
CASEFQTGAQPQHF
>TRBJ2-3|TRBV19
CASNSGQGFSDTQYF
>TRBJ1-2|TRBV6-6
CASSKQGEYGYTF
>TRBJ1-3|TRBV6-1
CASSQLGAIGNTIYF
>TRBJ2-3|TRBV2
CASSQGAFTDTQYF
>TRBJ2-3|TRBV10-3
CAISGAGGLKDTQYF
>TRBJ2-1|TRBV21-1
CASTRDGLAGGPVNEQFF
>TRBJ2-3|TRBV28
CASRPRRLAGGEDTQYF
>TRBJ2-1|TRBV12-3/TRBV12-4
CASRTLADYNEQFF
>TRBJ2-1|TRBV29-1
CSDLDRANEQFF
>TRBJ1-2|TRBV9
CASSVVSGTGPGGYTF
>TRBJ1-1|TRBV29-1
CSVGRNMNTEAFF
>TRBJ1-3|TRBV12-3/TRBV12-4
CASSRPHGGRNTIYF
>TRBJ2-2|TRBV3-1
CASSPGRADPKDTGELFF
>TRBJ2-6|TRBV2
CASSAGRGGANVLTF
>TRBJ1-1|TRBV5-4
CASSSGPGDTEAFF
>TRBJ1-3|TRBV7-9
CASSWTGLNTGNTIYF
>TRBJ1-1|TRBV7-9
CASSSPPSYTEAFF
>TRBJ1-2|TRBV6-1
CASTGGSGYGYTF
>TRBJ2-7|TRBV6-5
CASSYREEDSGISYEQYF
>TRBJ2-3|TRBV7-2
CASSLGGASGGTDTQYF
>TRBJ2-1|TRBV19
CASSQWGTGSSYNEQFF
>TRBJ2-3|TRBV12-3/TRBV12-4
CAGTGRRPNNLSTDTQYF
>TRBJ2-2|TRBV11-2
CASSLNLGAWVGELFF
>TRBJ1-1|TRBV10-3
CAISEGYSGTEAFF
>TRBJ2-5|TRBV2
CASLRSGDRQETQYF
>TRBJ1-1|TRBV10-3
CAISGGEGVTEAFF
>TRBJ2-5|TRBV12-3/TRBV12-4
CASGGGTAYLMQETQYF
>TRBJ2-5|TRBV6-5
CASSYGPWGTQYF